The 17 T cell receptor beta chains presented below share a single source sample, sequenced in a study of shared clonotypes between healthy human individuals. Some clones are missing from TCRdb's copy, which holds only in-frame ones; the method was immunoSEQ multiplex PCR. The sample comprises about half a million clones, about 84% of which are singletons, and 9.5% to 15% rests with the top ten. The material sequenced was PBMCs. The receptors originated from a woman in her 40s in good health. Some clones in this sample may be carry-over from other donors' samples.

This clone was seen a handful of times. The chain combines TRBV19 with TRBJ2-2; 10 bases agree with TRBD1. V lost 6 bases and J lost 7; bases outside the gene matches: 5. The germline V gene has CDR1 LNHDA and CDR2 SQIVND (reference sequence). There are 14 residues in the CDR3. The CDR3, as DNA: TGTGCCAGTAGCGCGACAGGGGGCTACGGGGAGCTGTTTTTT. It yields the protein CASSATGGYGELFF.

The chain employs TRBV25-1 and TRBJ2-7; D possibly corresponds to TRBD2 (6 bases). Deletions cut 0 bases from V and 7 bases from J, with 10 bases between. Germline assignment: CDR1 MGHDK and CDR2 SYGVNS. The CDR3 is made up of 13 amino acids. The chain's CDR3 is CASSEYVGGEQYF. CDR3 in DNA: TGTGCCAGCAGTGAATACGTGGGAGGTGAGCAGTACTTC.

CDR3 sequence (DNA): TGTGCCAGCAGCCTCGGGACTAGCCGAACCTACGAGCAGTACTTC. It encodes CASSLGTSRTYEQYF. The chain links TRBV5-4 to TRBJ2-7; 9 bases line up with TRBD2. Germline-derived CDR1 and CDR2 are SGHNT and YYREEE (reference sequence). The ends lost 4 bases at V and 2 bases at J; junction bases unmatched: 7. This CDR3 comprises 15 residues.

The CDR3 here is CASTDPTDTQYF. DNA of the CDR3: TGTGCCAGCACAGACCCCACAGATACGCAGTATTTT. This rearrangement joins TRBV6-1 to TRBJ2-3; D gene ambiguous. This CDR3 region has 12 residues. V lost 7 bases and J 2 bases, leaving 7 bases between the germline ends. Germline V gives CDR1 MNHNS, CDR2 SASEGT.

The chain couples TRBV2 to TRBJ1-1; no reliable D call. Germline assignment: CDR1 SNHLY and CDR2 FYNNEI. The germline V and J ends were trimmed by 7 bases and 5 bases, with 17 bases remaining between them. There are 14 residues in the CDR3. DNA for the CDR3: TGTGCCAGCAATGGAGCCCCTCGAGGGACTGAAGCTTTCTTT. Translation: CASNGAPRGTEAFF. Full variable domain (outside the CDR3, taken from reference TRBV2 and TRBJ1-1): EPEVTQTPSHQVTQMGQEVILRCVPISNHLYFYWYRQILGQKVEFLVSFYNNEISEKSEIFDDQFSVERPDGSNFTLKIRSTKLEDSAMYFCASNGAPRGTEAFFGQGTRLTVV.

The chain links TRBV11-2 to TRBJ2-3; no firm D call. The CDR3 extends over 14 amino acids. V dropped 0 bases and J dropped 2 bases, with 6 bases sitting between them. Germline CDR1 and CDR2: SGHAT and FQNNGV. The chain's CDR3 is CASSLELLTDTQYF. The CDR3 DNA is TGTGCCAGCAGCTTAGAACTCCTCACAGATACGCAGTATTTT.

To note about this clone: A read error is the likely source, as a far larger clone sits one nucleotide away. The chain links TRBV6-6 to TRBJ1-1; D not certain. This CDR3 has 14 amino acids. V lost 7 bases and J 3 bases, leaving 15 bases between the germline ends. The germline V gene has CDR1 MNHNY and CDR2 SVGAGI (reference sequence). This chain's CDR3 is CASISHPEDTEAFF. The CDR3 region has the DNA TGTGCCAGCATATCCCATCCGGAGGACACTGAAGCTTTCTTT.

The gene calls are TRBV11-2 and TRBJ2-1; 8 bases are shared with TRBD2. Germline V gives CDR1 SGHAT, CDR2 FQNNGV. The CDR3 is made up of 14 amino acids. The ends lost 3 bases at V and 7 bases at J; junction bases unmatched: 5. The CDR3 reads CASSFTGGQNEQFF. CDR3 bases: TGTGCCAGCAGCTTTACGGGAGGGCAAAATGAGCAGTTCTTC.

V and J are TRBV2 and TRBJ2-2, with D maybe TRBD2 (6 bases). Trimming removed 4 bases from V and 4 bases from J, with 10 bases in between. CDR1 SNHLY and CDR2 FYNNEI come from the germline V gene. The CDR3 is 14 amino acids. CDR3 sequence (DNA): TGTGCCAGCAGTGTGCTAGCGACCACCGGGGAGCTGTTTTTT. Protein: CASSVLATTGELFF.

This clone was recorded many times. This rearrangement joins TRBV19 to TRBJ2-5, with D perhaps TRBD1 (6 bases). Trimming cost V 5 bases and J 2 bases, with 15 bases left between them. Germline CDR1 LNHDA, CDR2 SQIVND (reference sequence). The CDR3 contains 15 residues. CDR3 protein: CASSPRTADQETQYF. As DNA, the CDR3 is TGTGCCAGTAGTCCGCGGACAGCGGATCAAGAGACCCAGTACTTC.

The chain is built from TRBV20-1 and TRBJ2-5; a possible D gene is TRBD1 (6 bases). With the DNA end fitting TRBJ2-7 better, the J assignment may be wrong. The CDR3 contains 11 residues. Germline loops: CDR1 DFQATT, CDR2 SNEGSKA (reference sequence). The CDR3 bases are TGCAGTGCTAGTGCCAGGGGCGAGCAGTACTTC. Translated, it gives CSASARGEQYF.

This clone was seen a handful of times. J is TRBJ1-2 and V is TRBV7-9; TRBD1 matches at 7 bases. Per germline, CDR1 SEHNR and CDR2 FQNEAQ (reference sequence). After removal of 1 base from V and 2 bases from J, the junction contained 4 bases not matched to a gene. The CDR3 is 15 residues long. The CDR3 here is CASSLGGGANYGYTF. The CDR3 bases are TGTGCCAGCAGCTTAGGAGGGGGCGCGAACTATGGCTACACCTTC. Complete variable domain (other parts from reference TRBV7-9 and TRBJ1-2): DTGVSQNPRHKITKRGQNVTFRCDPISEHNRLYWYRQTLGQGPEFLTYFQNEAQLEKSRLLSDRFSAERPKGSFSTLEIQRTEQGDSAMYLCASSLGGGANYGYTFGSGTRLTVV.

Regarding this clone: Other DNA sequences in this specimen translate into the identical CDR3. The chain combines TRBV9 with TRBJ2-5; possible D gene TRBD2, 5 bases. The CDR3 has 13 residues. From germline, CDR1 is SGDLS and CDR2 YYNGEE. The germline V and J ends were trimmed by 2 bases and 5 bases, with 10 bases remaining between them. CDR3 DNA sequence: TGTGCCAGCAGCGTCGGGGTGGGGGAGACCCAGTACTTC. Residues: CASSVGVGETQYF.

The rearrangement links TRBV5-4 to TRBJ2-7, with TRBD2 identical over 7 bases. Germline V gives CDR1 SGHNT, CDR2 YYREEE (reference sequence). After removal of 3 bases from V and 2 bases from J, the junction contained 8 bases not matched to a gene. The CDR3 is 15 amino acids. CDR3 nucleotide sequence: TGTGCCAGCAGCTCCCCGACTAGCAGACCCTACGAGCAGTACTTC. Its protein product is CASSSPTSRPYEQYF.

A word on this clone: A far bigger clonotype differs at one base, so this is likely a read error. The sample holds other DNA sequences that translate to the same CDR3. The chain recombines TRBV28 with TRBJ1-1; D may be TRBD1 (6 bases). The CDR3 has 16 amino acids. Germline V lookup: CDR1 MDHEN, CDR2 SYDVKM. The CDR3 bases are TGTGCCAGCAGTCTATGGGGCGGACAGTCGGTCACTGAAGCTTTCTTT. Protein product: CASSLWGGQSVTEAFF. Filled out from reference TRBV28 and TRBJ1-1, the complete variable domain reads DVKVTQSSRYLVKRTGEKVFLECVQDMDHENMFWYRQDPGLGLRLIYFSYDVKMKEKGDIPEGYSVSREKKERFSLILESASTNQTSMYLCASSLWGGQSVTEAFFGQGTRLTVV.

Concerning this clone itself: A read error is likely here: a far larger clone is one base away. V and J are TRBV7-9 and TRBJ2-1; D might be TRBD2 (6 bases). Germline CDR1 and CDR2: SEHNR and FQNEAQ (reference sequence). CDR3 length: 15 residues. CDR3: CSSKSGEKETHEQFF. The CDR3 DNA is TGTTCCAGCAAGTCGGGGGAGAAGGAAACGCATGAGCAGTTCTTC.

The chain couples TRBV7-2 to TRBJ1-3, with D uncertain. Per the germline V gene, CDR1 is SGHTA and CDR2 is FQGNSA. V was shortened by 4 bases and J by 0 bases, with 16 bases between the two germline ends. This CDR3 is 17 amino acids long. CDR3 nucleotides: TGTGCCAGCAGCTATGGCGGACCCACTTCCTCTGGAAACACCATATATTTT. Translated: CASSYGGPTSSGNTIYF.